This T cell receptor (beta chain) was sequenced during a study of CD8+CD57+ T cells in acquired aplastic anemia. Turning to the study itself: Each DNA sample taken from sorted CD4+ and CD8+ cells came to 3 to 4 ug on average.

The table lists this clonotype with many counts. The sequenced patients had an expansion of CD8+CD57+ cells seen by flow cytometry. No therapy was given to patients before blood sampling. The CDR3 totals 15 residues. V was pared by 2 bases and J by 3 bases, with 12 bases between. CDR1 is SGHTS, CDR2 YDEGEE, per germline. According to the study, genomic DNA was the template for TCR beta VDJ and CDR3 profiling. TCRdb independently ran MiXCR on the reads; one entry per CDR3 protein. Of approximately 200,000 distinct CDR3 sequences listed, around 50% are singletons. This receptor was taken from a human donor with aplastic anemia. The chain links TRBV5-8 to TRBJ1-5; D possibly corresponds to TRBD1 (6 bases). Source material: sorted CD4+, CD8+, or CD8+CD57+ T cells (not recorded which) from PBMCs. The CDR3 nucleotides read TGTGCCAGCAGCTTCGGGGACAACCTCAATCAGCCCCAGCATTTT. Protein: CASSFGDNLNQPQHF.